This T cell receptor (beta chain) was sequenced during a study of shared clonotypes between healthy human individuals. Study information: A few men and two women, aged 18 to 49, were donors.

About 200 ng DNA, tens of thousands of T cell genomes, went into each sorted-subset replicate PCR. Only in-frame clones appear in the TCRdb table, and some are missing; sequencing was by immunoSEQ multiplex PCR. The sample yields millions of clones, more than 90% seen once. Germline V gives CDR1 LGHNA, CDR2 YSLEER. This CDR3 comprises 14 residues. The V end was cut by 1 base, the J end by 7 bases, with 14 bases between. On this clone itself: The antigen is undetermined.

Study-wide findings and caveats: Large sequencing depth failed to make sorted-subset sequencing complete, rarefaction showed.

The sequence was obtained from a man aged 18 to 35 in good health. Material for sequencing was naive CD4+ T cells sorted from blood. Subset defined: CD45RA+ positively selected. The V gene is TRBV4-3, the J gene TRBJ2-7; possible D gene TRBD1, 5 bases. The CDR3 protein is CASSQGQGALEQYF. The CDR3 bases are TGCGCCAGCAGCCAAGGGCAGGGCGCTTTGGAGCAGTACTTC.